The T cell receptor (beta chain) described here comes from a study of cytomegalovirus exposure and HLA in healthy donors. Study-wide results and caveats: There were some public TCRs occurring in many donors, but most TCR sequences were rare.

13 Jbeta primers and 60 Vbeta primers were used for the PCR. Clones were sequenced by immunoSEQ multiplex PCR, and TCRdb holds only the in-frame ones, with some missing. The top ten clones hold around 16% of a sample with approximately 200,000 clones, around three quarters of them seen once. On this clone: The antigen is unknown.

Looked up from germline, CDR1 is SGDLS and CDR2 is YYNGEE. Unmatched junction bases numbered 3, after V lost 3 bases and J lost 5 bases. The CDR3 contains 15 residues. The receptor was isolated from a man in his forties in good health and CMV-seronegative. This sequence joins TRBV9 and TRBJ1-6; 9 nucleotides align to TRBD1. Sequenced input: PBMCs. The CDR3 bases are TGTGCCAGCAGCGCACAGGGGGCCGATAATTCACCCCTCCACTTT. It translates to CASSAQGADNSPLHF.